This TCR beta chain stems from a study of early T cells in non-severe SARS-CoV-2 infection. The overall study: Chains were unpaired, as sequencing was done on bulk RNA from unsorted whole blood. Study-wide results and limits: CD4 and private specificities were missed by VDJdb matching, which favored anti-spike CD8 responses.

The table lists this clonotype with many counts. What it recognizes is unknown. At one of its ends the junction is not consistent with the germline gene, which may arise from a read error. The CDR3 contains 14 residues. Germline values: CDR1 SSHAT, CDR2 FNYEAQ (reference sequence). In the library, individual cDNA molecules carried attached unique molecular identifiers. TCRdb passed the 5' RACE reads through MiXCR, listing each CDR3 protein once. The data hold roughly 45,000 distinct CDR3 sequences, with under 14% observed a single time. The sequencing sample was made of whole blood. The receptor's source is an adult who was a healthcare worker with PCR-confirmed SARS-CoV-2 infection or an uninfected control (not recorded which). The chain carries TRBV7-7 and TRBJ1-4, with TRBD1 identical over 9 bases. CDR3 region: CASSSTGGLEKLFF. As DNA, the CDR3 is TGTGCTAGCAGCTCGACAGGGGGATTAGAAAAACTGTTTTTT.